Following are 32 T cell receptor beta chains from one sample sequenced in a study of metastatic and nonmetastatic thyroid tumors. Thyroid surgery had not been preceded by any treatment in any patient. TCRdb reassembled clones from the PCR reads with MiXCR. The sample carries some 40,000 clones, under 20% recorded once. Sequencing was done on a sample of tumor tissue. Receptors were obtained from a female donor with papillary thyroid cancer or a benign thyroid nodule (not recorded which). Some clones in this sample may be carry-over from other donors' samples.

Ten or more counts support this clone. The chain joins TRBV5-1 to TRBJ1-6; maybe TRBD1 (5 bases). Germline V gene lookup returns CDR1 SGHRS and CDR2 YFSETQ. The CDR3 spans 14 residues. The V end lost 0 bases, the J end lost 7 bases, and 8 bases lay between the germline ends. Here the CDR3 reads CASSLEGLNSPLHF. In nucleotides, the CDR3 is TGCGCCAGCAGCTTGGAGGGGTTGAATTCACCCCTCCACTTT.

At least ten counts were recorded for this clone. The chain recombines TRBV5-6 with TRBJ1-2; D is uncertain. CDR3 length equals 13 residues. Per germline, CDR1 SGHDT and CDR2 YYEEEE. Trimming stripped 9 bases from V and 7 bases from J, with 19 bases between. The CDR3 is CAKHLESMGGYTF. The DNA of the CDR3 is TGTGCCAAACACCTGGAGAGTATGGGTGGCTACACCTTC.

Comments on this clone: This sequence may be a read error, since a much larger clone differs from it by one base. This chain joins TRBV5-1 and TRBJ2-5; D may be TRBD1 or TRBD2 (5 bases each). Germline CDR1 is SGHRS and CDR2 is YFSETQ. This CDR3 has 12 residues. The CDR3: CASILGEETQYF. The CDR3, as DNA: TGCGCCAGCATCTTGGGGGAAGAGACCCAGTACTTC.

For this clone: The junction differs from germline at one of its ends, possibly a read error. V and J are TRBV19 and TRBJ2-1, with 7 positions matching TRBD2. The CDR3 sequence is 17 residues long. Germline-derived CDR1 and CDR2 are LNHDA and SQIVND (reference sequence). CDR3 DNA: TGTGCCAGTAGTGTAGACCGGGCTAGCGGCTTCTACAATGAGCAGTTCTTC. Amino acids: CASSVDRASGFYNEQFF.

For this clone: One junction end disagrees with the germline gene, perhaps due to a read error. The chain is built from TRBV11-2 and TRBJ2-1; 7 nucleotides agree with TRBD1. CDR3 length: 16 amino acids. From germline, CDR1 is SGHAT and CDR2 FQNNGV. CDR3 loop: CASSPSRQGEYNDQFF. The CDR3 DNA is TGTGCCAGCAGCCCCAGTCGACAGGGAGAATACAATGATCAGTTCTTT.

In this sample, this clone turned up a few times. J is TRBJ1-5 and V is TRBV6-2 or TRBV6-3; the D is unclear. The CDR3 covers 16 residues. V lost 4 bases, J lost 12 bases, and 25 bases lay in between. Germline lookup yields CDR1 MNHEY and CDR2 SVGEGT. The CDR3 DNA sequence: TGTGCCAGCAGTTCTCATGTGCTCTACCCCATTCTGAACCAGCATTTT. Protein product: CASSSHVLYPILNQHF.

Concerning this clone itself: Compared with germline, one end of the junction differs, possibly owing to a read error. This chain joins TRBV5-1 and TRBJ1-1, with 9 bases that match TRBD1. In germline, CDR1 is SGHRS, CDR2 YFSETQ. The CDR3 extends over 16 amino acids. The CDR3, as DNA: TGCGCCAGCAGCACAACCACAGGGGGCACGGGCACGGAAGATTTCTTT. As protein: CASSTTTGGTGTEDFF.

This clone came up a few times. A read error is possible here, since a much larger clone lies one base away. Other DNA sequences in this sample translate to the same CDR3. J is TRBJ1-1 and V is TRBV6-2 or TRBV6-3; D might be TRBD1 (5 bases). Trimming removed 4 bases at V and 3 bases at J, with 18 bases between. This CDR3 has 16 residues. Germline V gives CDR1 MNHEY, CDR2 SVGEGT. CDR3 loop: CASSSESGRRDTEAFF. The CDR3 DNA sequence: TGTGCCAGCAGTTCAGAGTCGGGACGGCGGGACACTGAAGCTTTCTTT.

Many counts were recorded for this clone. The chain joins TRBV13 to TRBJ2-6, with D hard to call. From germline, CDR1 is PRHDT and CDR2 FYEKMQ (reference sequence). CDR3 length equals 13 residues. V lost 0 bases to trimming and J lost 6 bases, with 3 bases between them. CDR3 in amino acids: CASSLGSANVLTF. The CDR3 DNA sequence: TGTGCCAGCAGCTTAGGCTCGGCCAACGTCCTGACTTTC.

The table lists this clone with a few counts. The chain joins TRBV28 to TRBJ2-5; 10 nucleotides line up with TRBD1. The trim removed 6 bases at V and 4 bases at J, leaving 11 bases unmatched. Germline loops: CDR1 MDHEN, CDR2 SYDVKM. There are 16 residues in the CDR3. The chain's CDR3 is CASSSPGQGRPETQYF. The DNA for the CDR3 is TGTGCCAGCAGCTCACCGGGACAGGGGCGTCCAGAGACCCAGTACTTC.

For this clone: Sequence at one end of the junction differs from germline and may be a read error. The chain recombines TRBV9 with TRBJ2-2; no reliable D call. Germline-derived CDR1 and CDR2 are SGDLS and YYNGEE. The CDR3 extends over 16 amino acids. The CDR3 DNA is TGTGTCAGCATCGTAGTTCTTAATCCCCCCCCCGGGGAGCTGTTTTTT. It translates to CVSIVVLNPPPGELFF.

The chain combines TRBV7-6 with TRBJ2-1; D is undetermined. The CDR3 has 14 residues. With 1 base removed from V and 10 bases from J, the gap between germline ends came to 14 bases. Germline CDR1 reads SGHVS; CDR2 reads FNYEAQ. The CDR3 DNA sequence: TGTGCCAGCAGCTTAGACGCCATCTCGAGGGAGCAGTTCTTC. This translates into CASSLDAISREQFF.

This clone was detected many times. This CDR3 reads CASSLVRFRSTDTQYF. The CDR3 DNA is TGTGCCAGCAGCTTAGTCCGGTTCCGGAGCACAGATACGCAGTATTTT. The chain has TRBV11-2 and TRBJ2-3; D ambiguous. Looked up from germline, CDR1 is SGHAT and CDR2 is FQNNGV. Trimming cost V 1 base and J 0 bases, with 11 bases left between them. The CDR3 loop spans 16 amino acids.

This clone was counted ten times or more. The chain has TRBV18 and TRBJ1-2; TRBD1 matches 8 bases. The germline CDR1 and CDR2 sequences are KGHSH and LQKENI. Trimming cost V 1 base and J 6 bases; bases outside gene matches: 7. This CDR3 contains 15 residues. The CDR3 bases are TGTGCCAGCTCACCACGGACAGGGTTGAGTGATGGCTACACCTTC. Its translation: CASSPRTGLSDGYTF.

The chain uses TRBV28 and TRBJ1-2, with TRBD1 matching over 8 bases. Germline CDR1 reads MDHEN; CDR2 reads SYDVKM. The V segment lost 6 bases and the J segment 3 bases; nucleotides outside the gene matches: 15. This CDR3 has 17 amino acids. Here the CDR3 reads CASRRTRQGRGDYGYTF. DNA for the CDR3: TGTGCCAGCAGACGAACGAGACAGGGGAGAGGTGACTATGGCTACACCTTC.

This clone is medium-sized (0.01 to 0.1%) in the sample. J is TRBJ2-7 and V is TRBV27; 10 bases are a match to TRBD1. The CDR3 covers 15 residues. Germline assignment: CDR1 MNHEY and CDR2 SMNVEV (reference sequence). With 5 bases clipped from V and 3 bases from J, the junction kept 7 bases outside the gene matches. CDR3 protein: CASSGFGQGVYEQYF. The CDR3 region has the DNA TGTGCCAGCAGTGGGTTCGGACAGGGGGTCTACGAGCAGTACTTC.

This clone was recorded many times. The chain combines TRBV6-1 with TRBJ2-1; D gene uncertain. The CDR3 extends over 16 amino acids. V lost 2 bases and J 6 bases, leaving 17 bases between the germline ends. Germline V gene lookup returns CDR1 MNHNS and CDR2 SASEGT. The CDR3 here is CASSEIGVGVGNEQFF. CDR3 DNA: TGTGCCAGCAGTGAAATAGGCGTTGGAGTTGGCAATGAGCAGTTCTTC.

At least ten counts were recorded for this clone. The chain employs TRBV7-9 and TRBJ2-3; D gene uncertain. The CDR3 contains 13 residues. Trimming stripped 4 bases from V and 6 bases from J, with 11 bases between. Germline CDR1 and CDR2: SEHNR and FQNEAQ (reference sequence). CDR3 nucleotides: TGTGCCAGCAGCTCCGGATCCTGGGATACGCAGTATTTT. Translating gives CASSSGSWDTQYF. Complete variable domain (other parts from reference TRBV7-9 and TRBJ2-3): DTGVSQNPRHKITKRGQNVTFRCDPISEHNRLYWYRQTLGQGPEFLTYFQNEAQLEKSRLLSDRFSAERPKGSFSTLEIQRTEQGDSAMYLCASSSGSWDTQYFGPGTRLTVL.

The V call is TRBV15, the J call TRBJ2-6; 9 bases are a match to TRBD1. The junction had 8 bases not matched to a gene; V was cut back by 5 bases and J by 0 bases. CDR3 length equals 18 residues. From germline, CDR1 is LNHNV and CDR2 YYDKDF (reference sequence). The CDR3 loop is CATSRPGQGISGANVLTF. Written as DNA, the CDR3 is TGTGCCACCAGCCGCCCGGGACAGGGTATCTCTGGGGCCAACGTCCTGACTTTC.

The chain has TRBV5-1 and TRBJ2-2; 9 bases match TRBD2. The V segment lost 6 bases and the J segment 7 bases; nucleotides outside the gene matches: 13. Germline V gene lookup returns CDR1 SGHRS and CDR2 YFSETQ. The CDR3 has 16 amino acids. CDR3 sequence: CASILLAGGPGGELFF. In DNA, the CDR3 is TGCGCCAGCATCCTCCTTGCGGGAGGGCCCGGCGGGGAGCTGTTTTTT.

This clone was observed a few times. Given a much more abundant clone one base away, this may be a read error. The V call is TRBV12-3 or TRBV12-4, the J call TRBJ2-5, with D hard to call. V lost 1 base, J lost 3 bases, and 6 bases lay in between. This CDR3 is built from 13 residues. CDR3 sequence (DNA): TGTGCCAGCAGTTTAGAAGCCGAAGAGACCCAGTACTTC. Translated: CASSLEAEETQYF.

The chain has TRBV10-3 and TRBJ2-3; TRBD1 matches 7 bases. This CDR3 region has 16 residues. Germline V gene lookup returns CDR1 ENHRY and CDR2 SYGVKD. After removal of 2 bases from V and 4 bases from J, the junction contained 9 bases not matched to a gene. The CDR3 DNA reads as TGTGCCATCAGTGAGCCCGGGACAGCGGCCCCAGATACGCAGTATTTT. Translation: CAISEPGTAAPDTQYF.

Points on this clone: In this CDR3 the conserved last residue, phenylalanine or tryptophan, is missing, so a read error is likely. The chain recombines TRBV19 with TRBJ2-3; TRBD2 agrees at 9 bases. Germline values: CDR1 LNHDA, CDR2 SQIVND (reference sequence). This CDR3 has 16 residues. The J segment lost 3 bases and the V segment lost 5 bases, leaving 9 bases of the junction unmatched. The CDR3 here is CASSPGGRAVTDTQYC. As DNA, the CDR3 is TGTGCCAGTAGTCCGGGCGGGAGGGCCGTTACAGATACGCAGTATTGT.

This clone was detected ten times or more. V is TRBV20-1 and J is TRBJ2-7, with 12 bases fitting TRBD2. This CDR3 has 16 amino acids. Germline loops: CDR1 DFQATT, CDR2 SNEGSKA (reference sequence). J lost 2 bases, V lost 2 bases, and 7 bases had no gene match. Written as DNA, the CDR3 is TGCAGTGCTAGACCCCAGACTAGCGGGAGAACCTACGAGCAGTACTTC. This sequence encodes CSARPQTSGRTYEQYF.

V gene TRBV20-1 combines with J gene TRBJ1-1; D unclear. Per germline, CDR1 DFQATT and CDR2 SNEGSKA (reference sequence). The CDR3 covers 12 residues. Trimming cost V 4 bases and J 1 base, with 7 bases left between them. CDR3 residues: CSATRQNTEAFF. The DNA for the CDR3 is TGCAGTGCTACCCGACAGAACACTGAAGCTTTCTTT.

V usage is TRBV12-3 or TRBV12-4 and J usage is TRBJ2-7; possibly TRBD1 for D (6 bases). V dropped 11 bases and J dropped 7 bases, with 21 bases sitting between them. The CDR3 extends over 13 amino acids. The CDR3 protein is CAGIQTARGEQYF. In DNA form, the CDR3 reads TGTGCCGGCATCCAGACAGCCAGGGGAGAGCAGTACTTC.

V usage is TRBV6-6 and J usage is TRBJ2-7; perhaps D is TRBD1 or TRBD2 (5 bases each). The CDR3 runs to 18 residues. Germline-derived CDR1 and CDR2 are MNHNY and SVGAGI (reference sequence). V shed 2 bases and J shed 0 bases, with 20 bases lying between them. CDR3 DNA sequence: TGTGCCAGCAGTTACGGTCCTCGGGACGGATATATCTCCTACGAGCAGTACTTC. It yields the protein CASSYGPRDGYISYEQYF.

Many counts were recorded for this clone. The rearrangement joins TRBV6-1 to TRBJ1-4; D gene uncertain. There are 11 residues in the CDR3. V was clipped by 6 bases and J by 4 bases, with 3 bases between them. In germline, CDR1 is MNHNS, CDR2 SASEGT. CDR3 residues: CASRGNEKLFF. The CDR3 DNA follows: TGTGCCAGCAGGGGTAATGAAAAACTGTTTTTT.

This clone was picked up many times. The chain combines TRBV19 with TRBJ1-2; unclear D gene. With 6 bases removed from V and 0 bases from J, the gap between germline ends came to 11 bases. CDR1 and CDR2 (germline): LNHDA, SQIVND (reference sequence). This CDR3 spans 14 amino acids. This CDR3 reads CASRRDESNYGYTF. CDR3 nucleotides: TGTGCCAGTAGGCGGGATGAATCTAACTATGGCTACACCTTC.

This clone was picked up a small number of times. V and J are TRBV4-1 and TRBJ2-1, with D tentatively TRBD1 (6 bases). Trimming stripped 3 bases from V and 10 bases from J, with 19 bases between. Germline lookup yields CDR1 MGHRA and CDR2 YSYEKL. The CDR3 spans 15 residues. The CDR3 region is CASSQMPGTGREQFF. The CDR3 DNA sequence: TGCGCCAGCAGCCAGATGCCCGGTACAGGGAGAGAGCAGTTCTTC.

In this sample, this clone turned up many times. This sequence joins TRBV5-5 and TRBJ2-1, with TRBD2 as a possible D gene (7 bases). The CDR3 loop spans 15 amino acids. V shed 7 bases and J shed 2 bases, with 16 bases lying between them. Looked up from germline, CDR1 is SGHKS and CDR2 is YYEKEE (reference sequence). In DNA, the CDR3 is TGTGCCAGCGAACTGGGGGGGGACACCTACAATGAGCAGTTCTTC. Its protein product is CASELGGDTYNEQFF.

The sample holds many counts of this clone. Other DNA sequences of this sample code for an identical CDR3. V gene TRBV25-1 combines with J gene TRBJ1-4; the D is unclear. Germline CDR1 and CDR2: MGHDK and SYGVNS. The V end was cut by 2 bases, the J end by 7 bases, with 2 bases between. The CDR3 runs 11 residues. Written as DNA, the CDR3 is TGTGCCAGCAGTGAAGGTGAAAAACTGTTTTTT. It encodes CASSEGEKLFF.